A selection of T cell receptor beta chains follows, all from one sample in a study of technical replicates of blood from several donors. Sequencing used immunoSEQ multiplex PCR; TCRdb keeps in-frame clones, though not all of them. The sample includes 78,000 or so clones, about 88% of them seen just once. The sequencing sample was made of T cells isolated from PBMCs. These receptors came from a human donor in good health. Each CDR3 is given with its conserved first and last residue. The D gene is left open where the match is weak. Not all rows give a size; the values are once, few, many and, for expanded clones, a class.

J	V	length	D	size	DNA	CDR3
TRBJ2-3	TRBV10-3	14	TRBD2	-	TGTGCCATCATGGCGGGAGGGGGCACAGATACGCAGTATTTT	CAIMAGGGTDTQYF
TRBJ2-7	TRBV10-3	15	TRBD2	-	TGTGCCATCAGTGAAGCTAGCGGGAGTGGGTACGAGCAGTACTTC	CAISEASGSGYEQYF
TRBJ1-5	TRBV11-2	15	-	-	TGTGCCAGCAGCTTAGCAGGGTATAGCAATCAGCCCCAGCATTTT	CASSLAGYSNQPQHF
TRBJ1-1	TRBV5-1	14	-	-	TGCGCCAGCAGCTTGGAGGCAGGGAACACTGAAGCTTTCTTT	CASSLEAGNTEAFF
TRBJ2-1	TRBV5-6	15	TRBD1	-	TGTGCCAGCAGCCCACGGACAGGGCGGCTAAATGAGCAGTTCTTC	CASSPRTGRLNEQFF
TRBJ2-7	TRBV5-4	14	TRBD1	-	TGTGCCAGCAGCTTAGACAGGGGGCCCTACGAGCAGTACTTC	CASSLDRGPYEQYF
TRBJ2-5	TRBV25-1	15	TRBD1	-	TGTGCCAGCAGTCCCACGGGACAGGGATGGGAGACCCAGTACTTC	CASSPTGQGWETQYF
TRBJ1-4	TRBV2	14	-	-	TGTGCCAGCAGTGAAGCACTGTTTAATGAAAAACTGTTTTTT	CASSEALFNEKLFF
TRBJ2-5	TRBV28	14	TRBD1	-	TGTGCCAGCAGCGGGGACAGGGTAGTAGAGACCCAGTACTTC	CASSGDRVVETQYF
TRBJ1-5	TRBV9	16	TRBD1	-	TGTGCCAGCAGCGAAGAAGGACAGGGGGCAAATCAGCCCCAGCATTTT	CASSEEGQGANQPQHF
TRBJ2-6	TRBV4-3	19	-	once	TGCGCCAGCAGCCAAGATGGACGGGGGTACCTCTCTGGGGCCAACGTCCTGACTTTC	CASSQDGRGYLSGANVLTF
TRBJ1-2	TRBV6-4	15	TRBD1	-	TGTGCCAGCAGTGCGCAGGGGGCCGGTGGGTATGGCTACACCTTC	CASSAQGAGGYGYTF
TRBJ2-7	TRBV6-5	15	TRBD2	once	TGTGCCAGCAGCCCGGGTGGCAGCGGGACCTACGAGCAGTACTTC	CASSPGGSGTYEQYF
TRBJ1-5	TRBV7-8	15	-	-	TGTGCCAGCAGCTTGGGGCAGATCAGCAATCAGCCCCAGCATTTT	CASSLGQISNQPQHF
TRBJ2-7	TRBV6-5	13	-	-	TGTGCCAGCAGGGGCAGGGATCCCTACGAGCAGTACTTC	CASRGRDPYEQYF
TRBJ2-3	TRBV30	15	TRBD1	-	TGTGCCTGGAGTGTGGGACAGGGGGAGACAGATACGCAGTATTTT	CAWSVGQGETDTQYF
TRBJ1-4	TRBV30	15	-	-	TGTGCCTGGAGTGTACTCGGGGGGGGTGGAGAAAAACTGTTTTTT	CAWSVLGGGGEKLFF
TRBJ2-3	TRBV13	16	TRBD2	-	TGTGCCAGCAGCTTACAGAGCGGGAGAGGGACAGATACGCAGTATTTT	CASSLQSGRGTDTQYF
TRBJ1-1	TRBV30	13	-	-	TGTGCCTGGAGGGGGGGGTGGGACACTGAAGCTTTCTTT	CAWRGGWDTEAFF
TRBJ2-7	TRBV6-7	15	TRBD2	once	TGTGCCAGCAGTCAAGGACCGCGGGGGGACCACGAGCAGTACTTC	CASSQGPRGDHEQYF
TRBJ2-1	TRBV5-1	14	-	-	TGCGCCAGCAGCTTGGTGGTAGTCCAAAGTGAGCAGTTCTTC	CASSLVVVQSEQFF
TRBJ2-7	TRBV7-2	14	-	-	TGTGCCAGCAGCTTAGCGAGTCCCCCCTACGAGCAGTACTTC	CASSLASPPYEQYF
TRBJ1-2	TRBV11-2	14	-	-	TGTGCCAGCAGCCCCGGGGGAGGAGACTATGGCTACACCTTC	CASSPGGGDYGYTF
TRBJ2-2	TRBV10-3	15	-	-	TGTGCCATCAGTGAGTCGACGAGCGGGTCCGGGGAGCTGTTTTTT	CAISESTSGSGELFF
TRBJ2-7	TRBV25-1	16	-	-	TGTGCCAGCAGTGAAGCCCCGGGGGAAGGCTCCTACGAGCAGTACTTC	CASSEAPGEGSYEQYF
TRBJ1-1	TRBV12-2	14	-	-	TGTGCAAGTCGCTTCTATTGGGGGCACACTGAAGCTTTCTTT	CASRFYWGHTEAFF
TRBJ2-1	TRBV30	12	-	-	TGTGCCTGGAGCAATTCCTACAATGAGCAGTTCTTC	CAWSNSYNEQFF